Sequencing of this T cell receptor beta chain was carried out in a study of molecular identifiers for immune sequencing clone quantification. The CDR3 runs to 16 residues. V was shortened by 5 bases and J by 4 bases, with 20 bases between the two germline ends. This clonotype was counted between two and nine times. The antigen is not known. Preparation methods for the bulk TCR libraries were those previously described, with listed TCR primers. MiXCR, applied by TCRdb to the PCR reads, yields one record per CDR3 protein. Among more than 450,000 distinct CDR3 sequences, about a fifth were seen once, and the ten largest hold 0.65% to 0.95%. Study findings and constraints: Spiked Jurkat TCR RNA equivalent to one cell reportedly surfaced among approximately 1.1 million naive cells.

Sorting defined naive CD8 T cells as CD8+CD4-CCR7+CD45RA+. The TCR sequence derives from a human donor in good health. Some libraries in this study had Jurkat cell RNA spiked in. The sample taken for sequencing was naive CD8+ T cells from blood, with Jurkat cell RNA spiked in. The subset denotes: FACS-sorted CD8+CD4-CCR7+CD45RA+ naive T cells. The chain is built from TRBV12-3 or TRBV12-4 and TRBJ2-5, with D possibly matching TRBD2 (5 bases). The CDR3 is CASSLLDSYGIETQYF. In DNA form, the CDR3 reads TGTGCCAGCAGTCTTCTGGACTCATACGGAATAGAGACCCAGTACTTC.